This TCR beta chain emerged from a study of OX40 agonist ivuxolimab in advanced cancers. In germline, CDR1 is SGHVS, CDR2 FQNEAQ. CDR3 length: 14 residues. Trimming took off 5 bases at V and 1 base at J, with 11 bases between the two ends. Data came from immunoSEQ multiplex PCR; TCRdb stores just in-frame clones and leaves some out. The top ten hold over 2% of the sample, which has roughly 66,000 clones, under 85% seen once. Sequenced here: CD4+ or CD8+ T cells sorted from blood, sampled in a trial of the OX40 agonist ivuxolimab. The sequence was obtained from an adult with an advanced solid tumor such as melanoma, head and neck, liver or kidney cancer. V usage is TRBV7-8 and J usage is TRBJ2-5; D uncertain. CDR3 sequence (DNA): TGTGCCAGCAGCAAAGGGCGAACCCAAGAGACCCAGTACTTC. It yields the protein CASSKGRTQETQYF.